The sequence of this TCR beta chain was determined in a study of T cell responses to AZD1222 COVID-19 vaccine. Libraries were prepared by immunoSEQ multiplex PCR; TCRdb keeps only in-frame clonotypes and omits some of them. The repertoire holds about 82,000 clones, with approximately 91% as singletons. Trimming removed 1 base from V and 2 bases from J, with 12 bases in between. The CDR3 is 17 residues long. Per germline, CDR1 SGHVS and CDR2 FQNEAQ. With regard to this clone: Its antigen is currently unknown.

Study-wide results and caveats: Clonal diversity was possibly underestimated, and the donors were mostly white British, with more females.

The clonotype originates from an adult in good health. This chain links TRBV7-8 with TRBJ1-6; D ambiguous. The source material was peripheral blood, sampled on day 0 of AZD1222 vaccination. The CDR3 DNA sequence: TGTGCCAGCAGCTTAGATACAGTTGGCCCCTATAATTCACCCCTCCACTTT. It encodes CASSLDTVGPYNSPLHF.